The source of this T cell receptor beta chain is a study of response to subunit inactivated influenza vaccine. Study-wide findings and caveats: Authors suggested each seasonal influenza vaccination recruits few new T cells.

MiXCR was run by TCRdb on the RT-PCR reads, yielding one entry per CDR3 protein. Of around 500,000 distinct CDR3 sequences listed, about a tenth were seen once; the top ten hold 12%. This clonotype was detected many times. The antigen remains unidentified. Trimming cost V 3 bases and J 4 bases, with 9 bases left between them. Germline V gives CDR1 DFQATT, CDR2 SNEGSKA (reference sequence). The CDR3 runs to 13 residues. The V and J genes are TRBV20-1 and TRBJ1-4; D ambiguous. The origin of this receptor is a man over 45 who received an inactivated influenza vaccine. The sample consisted of PBMCs from blood, taken roughly 46 days after vaccination. The CDR3 is CSASGSNNEKLFF. The CDR3 nucleotides are TGCAGTGCTAGTGGCAGTAATAATGAAAAACTGTTTTTT.